This passage covers 12 T cell receptor beta chains from one sample sequenced in a study of blood T cell repertoires in COVID-19. Some clones are missing from TCRdb's copy, which holds only in-frame ones; the method was immunoSEQ multiplex PCR. The sample records 140,000 or so clones, 84% being singletons. The sample taken for sequencing was PBMCs or T cells enriched from blood (not recorded which). The receptors here all came from a woman aged 45-65 years with acute COVID-19.

The CDR3 coding sequence is TGCGCCAGCAGCCATACCACTAGCGGTAGGTCCCCCTACAATGAGCAGTTCTTC. Its translation is CASSHTTSGRSPYNEQFF. The chain couples TRBV4-1 to TRBJ2-1, with 8 bases lining up with TRBD2. The V gene end was trimmed by 3 bases and the J gene end by 2 bases; junction bases not matched to a gene: 12. This CDR3 has 18 amino acids. Per the germline V gene, CDR1 is MGHRA and CDR2 is YSYEKL.

This sequence joins TRBV5-4 and TRBJ1-6, with D unclear. V lost 1 base and J lost 10, with 9 bases in between. Per germline, CDR1 SGHNT and CDR2 YYREEE (reference sequence). The CDR3 has 13 residues. CDR3 in amino acids: CASSLSDASPLHF. The DNA of the CDR3 is TGTGCCAGCAGCTTGTCAGATGCCTCACCCCTCCACTTT.

The V gene is TRBV12-5, the J gene TRBJ2-2, with a possible D match to TRBD1 (6 bases). The CDR3 consists of 15 residues. Germline V lookup: CDR1 LGHNT, CDR2 FRNRAP. The V and J ends lost 1 base and 0 bases respectively, with 6 bases between them. CDR3 residues: CASGLGTANTGELFF. Written as DNA, the CDR3 is TGTGCTAGTGGTTTGGGGACAGCGAACACCGGGGAGCTGTTTTTT.

The chain combines TRBV19 with TRBJ1-1, with D maybe TRBD1 (5 bases). Trimming removed 1 base at V and 3 bases at J, with 15 bases between. CDR1 and CDR2 (germline): LNHDA, SQIVND (reference sequence). This CDR3 spans 16 amino acids. CDR3 nucleotide sequence: TGTGCCAGTAGTATAGTTCAGGGAATTCGGTACACTGAAGCTTTCTTT. It is translated as CASSIVQGIRYTEAFF.

The chain links TRBV5-1 to TRBJ2-5; 9 bases map to TRBD1. This CDR3 contains 13 residues. With 5 bases clipped from V and 1 base from J, the junction kept 0 bases outside the gene matches. Germline V lookup: CDR1 SGHRS, CDR2 YFSETQ. The CDR3 here is CASRQGAQETQYF. CDR3 sequence (DNA): TGCGCCAGCAGACAGGGGGCCCAAGAGACCCAGTACTTC.

This chain links TRBV30 with TRBJ1-2; D gene ambiguous. V shed 4 bases and J shed 2 bases, with 5 bases lying between them. CDR1 GTSNPN and CDR2 SVGIG come from the germline V gene (reference sequence). The CDR3 spans 11 residues. The CDR3 reads CAWTLNYGYTF. The DNA of the CDR3 is TGTGCCTGGACCTTAAACTATGGCTACACCTTC.

The rearrangement links TRBV28 to TRBJ1-1, with 8 positions matching TRBD1. From germline, CDR1 is MDHEN and CDR2 SYDVKM. The CDR3 totals 15 residues. V was pared by 4 bases and J by 3 bases, with 7 bases of the junction left unmatched. CDR3 DNA: TGTGCCAGCAGTTCGACAGGGGAGTGGGACACTGAAGCTTTCTTT. This encodes CASSSTGEWDTEAFF.

There are a few counts of this clone. The conserved final phenylalanine or tryptophan is absent from the CDR3, which likely points to a read error. The DNA is omitted, as the CDR3 cannot be located on it reliably, and the CDR3 follows TCRdb's listing. The genes are TRBV5-5 and TRBJ2-7; the table assigns TRBD2, which was not confirmed against the DNA. The CDR3 has 14 residues if both end residues are counted. Germline values: CDR1 SGHKS, CDR2 YYEKEE (reference sequence). The CDR3 sequence is CASSSTPTSGSPSI.

This chain links TRBV6-5 with TRBJ1-4; D perhaps matches TRBD1 (5 bases). The CDR3 sequence is 15 residues long. In germline, CDR1 is MNHEY, CDR2 SVGAGI. Trimming removed 4 bases at V and 3 bases at J, with 12 bases between. This CDR3 is CASSSGGAANEKLFF. The CDR3 region has the DNA TGTGCCAGCAGTTCCGGTGGGGCAGCTAATGAAAAACTGTTTTTT.

The chain is built from TRBV6-5 and TRBJ2-7, with a tentative D call TRBD1 (5 bases). CDR3 length: 13 residues. Trimming left V 7 bases short and J 2 bases short, with 12 bases between. CDR1 is MNHEY and CDR2 is SVGAGI in the germline V gene. CDR3 sequence reads: CASMDIGPYEQYF. CDR3 DNA: TGTGCCAGCATGGACATTGGACCCTACGAGCAGTACTTC.

The chain carries TRBV10-2 and TRBJ1-1; 8 bases align to TRBD1. With 4 bases clipped from V and 5 bases from J, the junction kept 3 bases outside the gene matches. The V gene's germline CDR1 is WSHSY and CDR2 SAAADI. This CDR3 region has 13 residues. CDR3 bases: TGCGCCAGCAGTGTTTACAGGGGGACTGAAGCTTTCTTT. It translates to CASSVYRGTEAFF.

This clone was counted once. This sequence joins TRBV6-6 and TRBJ2-5; possible D gene TRBD1, 5 bases. Per the germline V gene, CDR1 is MNHNY and CDR2 is SVGAGI (reference sequence). This CDR3 region has 14 residues. Trimming took off 4 bases at V and 4 bases at J, with 13 bases between the two ends. CDR3 loop: CASSFPAGSETQYF. The CDR3 DNA sequence: TGTGCCAGCAGTTTCCCGGCAGGGTCAGAGACCCAGTACTTC.